These T cell receptor beta chains were read from a single sample in a study of cytomegalovirus exposure and HLA in healthy donors. Sequenced by immunoSEQ multiplex PCR; TCRdb stores in-frame clones only, minus some. The table lists about 130,000 clones, around 78% of them singletons, with approximately 3.8% in the top ten. Sequenced input: PBMCs. These receptors originate from a man between 35 and 55 years old in good health and CMV-seronegative. Both conserved end residues are part of each CDR3. D genes are given only for firm matches. Size is omitted from some rows. Given values are once, few, many or a class for expanded clones.

j_gene: TRBJ1-4
abundance: -
v_gene: TRBV28
d_gene: -
CDR3nt: TGTGCCAGCCGCCTGAACTGGGGAGGTGAAAAACTGTTTTTT
CDR3aa: CASRLNWGGEKLFF

j_gene: TRBJ1-1
abundance: -
v_gene: TRBV19
d_gene: -
CDR3nt: TGTGCCAGTAGTATAGCCGGACTGAGCGACACTGAAGCTTTCTTT
CDR3aa: CASSIAGLSDTEAFF

j_gene: TRBJ2-5
abundance: -
v_gene: TRBV6-1
d_gene: -
CDR3nt: TGTGCCAGCAGTGGGACAGATAAAGAGACCCAGTACTTC
CDR3aa: CASSGTDKETQYF

j_gene: TRBJ2-3
abundance: -
v_gene: TRBV13
d_gene: TRBD1
CDR3nt: TGTGCCAGCAGCGGGGGACAGGGACTTAGCACAGATACGCAGTATTTT
CDR3aa: CASSGGQGLSTDTQYF

j_gene: TRBJ2-5
abundance: -
v_gene: TRBV10-3
d_gene: -
CDR3nt: TGTGCCATCAGTGCGGACACACATCAAGAGACCCAGTACTTC
CDR3aa: CAISADTHQETQYF

j_gene: TRBJ2-5
abundance: -
v_gene: TRBV15
d_gene: -
CDR3nt: TGTGCCACCAGCAGAGAGCGTCTTAGCCGAGAGACCCAGTACTTC
CDR3aa: CATSRERLSRETQYF

j_gene: TRBJ1-1
abundance: -
v_gene: TRBV19
d_gene: -
CDR3nt: TGTGCCAGTAGCAAGAGAGAAACTGAAGCTTTCTTT
CDR3aa: CASSKRETEAFF

j_gene: TRBJ1-2
abundance: -
v_gene: TRBV29-1
d_gene: -
CDR3nt: TGCAGCGTTGCTGGGACTCTAGCTAACTATGGCTACACCTTC
CDR3aa: CSVAGTLANYGYTF

j_gene: TRBJ2-7
abundance: once
v_gene: TRBV28
d_gene: -
CDR3nt: TGTGCCAGCAGTTCGCAAGGGAGGACCTACGAGCAGTACTTC
CDR3aa: CASSSQGRTYEQYF

j_gene: TRBJ1-2
abundance: once
v_gene: TRBV6-5
d_gene: -
CDR3nt: TGTGCCAGCAGCCCAGGGTTCTGGAATGGCTACACCTTC
CDR3aa: CASSPGFWNGYTF

j_gene: TRBJ2-5
abundance: -
v_gene: TRBV6-5
d_gene: -
CDR3nt: TGTGCCAGCAGTTACAAACAGGGGACCCAGTACTTC
CDR3aa: CASSYKQGTQYF

j_gene: TRBJ1-4
abundance: few
v_gene: TRBV25-1
d_gene: -
CDR3nt: TGTGCCAGCAGCGGTGTAGGGGCCCGGGCCCTAGGGGAAAAACTGTTTTTT
CDR3aa: CASSGVGARALGEKLFF

j_gene: TRBJ1-2
abundance: -
v_gene: TRBV6-5
d_gene: -
CDR3nt: TGTGCCAGCACCTTGGGGCAGGGAGGGGCTGGCTACACCTTC
CDR3aa: CASTLGQGGAGYTF

j_gene: TRBJ2-3
abundance: -
v_gene: TRBV11-1
d_gene: -
CDR3nt: TGTGCCAGCAGCCAAAACCTCAGGGTTAGGAGCACAGATACGCAGTATTTT
CDR3aa: CASSQNLRVRSTDTQYF

j_gene: TRBJ2-5
abundance: -
v_gene: TRBV27
d_gene: -
CDR3nt: TGTGCCAGCAGTTTAGGGCTAAGAGAGACCCAGTACTTC
CDR3aa: CASSLGLRETQYF

j_gene: TRBJ1-5
abundance: -
v_gene: TRBV5-1
d_gene: -
CDR3nt: TGCGCCAGCAGCTTGGAGGGGGGCAATCAGCCCCAGCATTTT
CDR3aa: CASSLEGGNQPQHF

j_gene: TRBJ1-6
abundance: once
v_gene: TRBV9
d_gene: TRBD1
CDR3nt: TGTGCCAGCAGCTTACAGGGGGTCGGTTCACCCCTCCACTTT
CDR3aa: CASSLQGVGSPLHF

j_gene: TRBJ2-5
abundance: -
v_gene: TRBV5-1
d_gene: -
CDR3nt: TGCGCCAGCAGCTTGGTAAGACAGGCGACGTACCAAGAGACCCAGTACTTC
CDR3aa: CASSLVRQATYQETQYF

j_gene: TRBJ2-3
abundance: -
v_gene: TRBV11-2
d_gene: TRBD2
CDR3nt: TGTGCCAGCAGCTTAGGAGCGGGGGGATCGTATACCACAGATACGCAGTATTTT
CDR3aa: CASSLGAGGSYTTDTQYF

j_gene: TRBJ1-2
abundance: -
v_gene: TRBV6-1
d_gene: TRBD1
CDR3nt: TGTGCCAGCAATGAAGATGAGGACAGGGTAACCCCCTATGGCTACACCTTC
CDR3aa: CASNEDEDRVTPYGYTF

j_gene: TRBJ2-1
abundance: few
v_gene: TRBV10-2
d_gene: TRBD2
CDR3nt: TGCGCCAGCAGGCCCTCGGGACGGGGGGGTGATGAGCAGTTCTTC
CDR3aa: CASRPSGRGGDEQFF

j_gene: TRBJ2-5
abundance: -
v_gene: TRBV4-3
d_gene: -
CDR3nt: TGCGCCAGCAGCCAAGAGTTACTAGAAGAGACCCAGTACTTC
CDR3aa: CASSQELLEETQYF

j_gene: TRBJ1-5
abundance: -
v_gene: TRBV15
d_gene: -
CDR3nt: TGTGCCACCAGCGAAGGAGTGGATCGGCCCCAGCATTTT
CDR3aa: CATSEGVDRPQHF

j_gene: TRBJ2-4
abundance: -
v_gene: TRBV5-1
d_gene: -
CDR3nt: TGCGCCAGCAGCGGGGACATGGTCATTCAGTACTTC
CDR3aa: CASSGDMVIQYF

j_gene: TRBJ2-2
abundance: once
v_gene: TRBV11-2
d_gene: -
CDR3nt: TGTGCCAGCAGCTCCTTCACCGGGGAGCTGTTTTTT
CDR3aa: CASSSFTGELFF

j_gene: TRBJ2-1
abundance: few
v_gene: TRBV12-2
d_gene: -
CDR3nt: TGTGCAAGTCGCTTAGGGCTAGCGGGGGAGTCGGGGCAGTTCTTC
CDR3aa: CASRLGLAGESGQFF

j_gene: TRBJ1-2
abundance: -
v_gene: TRBV27
d_gene: TRBD1
CDR3nt: TGTGCCAGCAGCCGAGACAGGGGTTCCCCTGGCTACACCTTC
CDR3aa: CASSRDRGSPGYTF

j_gene: TRBJ1-2
abundance: -
v_gene: TRBV2
d_gene: -
CDR3nt: TGTGCCAGCAGTGAAGATGGGAACAGGCCGAACACCTTC
CDR3aa: CASSEDGNRPNTF

j_gene: TRBJ1-4
abundance: -
v_gene: TRBV28
d_gene: TRBD1
CDR3nt: TGTGCCAGCAGATCCCAGCCGGGACAGAAGAATGAAAAACTGTTTTTT
CDR3aa: CASRSQPGQKNEKLFF

j_gene: TRBJ1-5
abundance: -
v_gene: TRBV7-2
d_gene: -
CDR3nt: TGTGCCAGCAGCTTAGTGTCTTGGGAGGTTAACCAGCCCCAGCATTTT
CDR3aa: CASSLVSWEVNQPQHF

j_gene: TRBJ2-1
abundance: -
v_gene: TRBV28
d_gene: TRBD2
CDR3nt: TGTGCCAGCAGTTTCCTCACTAGCGGGGGGGCCAATGAGCAGTTCTTC
CDR3aa: CASSFLTSGGANEQFF

j_gene: TRBJ2-5
abundance: -
v_gene: TRBV5-4
d_gene: -
CDR3nt: TGTGCCAGCAGCTTGCTATCTTCGGGGTCCCAAGAGACCCAGTACTTC
CDR3aa: CASSLLSSGSQETQYF

j_gene: TRBJ1-5
abundance: -
v_gene: TRBV19
d_gene: TRBD1
CDR3nt: TGTGCCAGTAGTATTAGGGGGACAGGGAGTCAGCCCCAGCATTTT
CDR3aa: CASSIRGTGSQPQHF

j_gene: TRBJ1-1
abundance: -
v_gene: TRBV9
d_gene: -
CDR3nt: TGTGCCAGCAGCTTACTCCCCACGATGAACACTGAAGCTTTCTTT
CDR3aa: CASSLLPTMNTEAFF

j_gene: TRBJ1-6
abundance: -
v_gene: TRBV2
d_gene: TRBD1
CDR3nt: TGTGCCAGAAGGACAGGGGGCGGTTCACCCCTCCACTTT
CDR3aa: CARRTGGGSPLHF

j_gene: TRBJ2-1
abundance: -
v_gene: TRBV29-1
d_gene: TRBD1
CDR3nt: TGCAGCGCCGGGGGAGGACAGGGGTTAAATGAGCAGTTCTTC
CDR3aa: CSAGGGQGLNEQFF

j_gene: TRBJ2-5
abundance: few
v_gene: TRBV5-5
d_gene: -
CDR3nt: TGTGCCAGCAGCGTCGGGTGGCAAGAGACCCAGTACTTC
CDR3aa: CASSVGWQETQYF

j_gene: TRBJ1-1
abundance: -
v_gene: TRBV4-2
d_gene: -
CDR3nt: TGTGCCAGCAGCCAAGGGGGCACGAACACTGAAGCTTTCTTT
CDR3aa: CASSQGGTNTEAFF

j_gene: TRBJ1-2
abundance: -
v_gene: TRBV18
d_gene: -
CDR3nt: TGTGCCAGCTCACCACCTCCTAAGACAGAGGGCTACACCTTC
CDR3aa: CASSPPPKTEGYTF